Described below is a single TCR beta chain sequence and its context. The CDR3 length is 10 residues. The ends were cut back, 5 bases at V and 4 bases at J, with 6 bases in the middle. Per the germline V gene, CDR1 is GTSNPN and CDR2 is SVGIG (reference sequence). The entry originates in a study of early T cells in non-severe SARS-CoV-2 infection. TCRdb ran MiXCR on the 5' RACE reads and lists one entry per CDR3 protein. The table has roughly 54,000 distinct CDR3 sequences, around 5.6% seen once. The clonotype was recovered from an adult who was a healthcare worker with PCR-confirmed SARS-CoV-2 infection or an uninfected control (not recorded which). This rearrangement joins TRBV30 to TRBJ2-7; D uncertain. Sequenced material: whole blood. CDR3 sequence (DNA): TGTGCCTGGGGCGATTACGAGCAGTACTTC. Translated, it gives CAWGDYEQYF.